This paragraph covers one T cell receptor beta chain sequence. The antigen remains unidentified. The source of the sample is a study of T cell responses to AZD1222 COVID-19 vaccine. Germline CDR1 and CDR2: MDHEN and SYDVKM. There are 15 residues in the CDR3. V was cut by 10 bases and J by 4 bases, with 20 bases left in between. The table came from immunoSEQ multiplex PCR; TCRdb's copy has only in-frame clones and leaves some out. The table includes 150,000 to 180,000 clones, 87% detected once. Overall study results and limits: Donor demographics were predominantly white British with a female majority; clonal diversity may be underestimated. Baseline testing showed seropositivity in only five to seven AZD1222 recipients.

Sequenced material: peripheral blood, taken 28 days after the second AZD1222 dose. The chain recombines TRBV28 with TRBJ1-3, with D maybe TRBD1 (6 bases). This TCR was recovered from an adult who received the AZD1222 COVID-19 vaccine. The CDR3: CATVPRGSNGNTIYF. The CDR3 coding sequence is TGTGCCACCGTACCCAGGGGTTCTAACGGAAACACCATATATTTT.